A selection of T cell receptor beta chains follows, all from one sample in a study of Graves' ophthalmopathy and Graves' hyperthyroidism. A single record per CDR3 protein comes from TCRdb applying MiXCR to the multiplex PCR reads. This table has a few hundred thousand distinct CDR3 sequences, about 18% appearing once. The specimen sequenced was peripheral blood. Receptor source: an adult woman with stable Graves' hyperthyroidism. CDR3s leave out the opening cysteine and the closing phenylalanine or tryptophan. Fields, in order: J gene, clone size, V gene, D gene, CDR3 protein. D genes are given only for firm matches. Expanded clones get a size class; other rows say once, few or many, or leave the size out.

J: TRBJ2-5
size: many
V: TRBV4-3
D: TRBD1
CDR3: ASSQDTDRGETQY

J: TRBJ2-7
size: many
V: TRBV19
D: NA
CDR3: ASSWTPGYEQY

J: TRBJ1-1
size: NA
V: TRBV12-3/TRBV12-4
D: NA
CDR3: ASSLVGAPHTEAF

J: TRBJ1-6
size: many
V: TRBV3-1
D: TRBD1
CDR3: ASRTTGSSPLH

J: TRBJ1-2
size: many
V: TRBV7-2
D: NA
CDR3: ASSLLRTVYGYT

J: TRBJ1-1
size: many
V: TRBV12-3/TRBV12-4
D: NA
CDR3: ASSLPGGATEAF

J: TRBJ1-1
size: few
V: TRBV18
D: TRBD1
CDR3: ASSSWTGEDDTEAF

J: TRBJ1-1
size: many
V: TRBV7-9
D: NA
CDR3: ASSLAPGRTEAF

J: TRBJ2-7
size: NA
V: TRBV6-5
D: TRBD2
CDR3: ASSYLLAGESYEQY

J: TRBJ1-5
size: many
V: TRBV28
D: NA
CDR3: ASSLFQGFSNQPQH

J: TRBJ1-2
size: few
V: TRBV6-1
D: TRBD1
CDR3: ASSTTETGVYGYT

J: TRBJ2-7
size: few
V: TRBV5-8
D: TRBD2
CDR3: ASSSRQREGREQY

J: TRBJ2-5
size: NA
V: TRBV28
D: NA
CDR3: ASSHRRFQETQY

J: TRBJ1-5
size: many
V: TRBV29-1
D: NA
CDR3: SVVDGTSDSNQPQH

J: TRBJ1-5
size: many
V: TRBV6-5
D: TRBD1
CDR3: ASSWTGINQPQH

J: TRBJ2-2
size: many
V: TRBV7-2
D: NA
CDR3: ASSLNLITGELF

J: TRBJ1-3
size: many
V: TRBV12-3/TRBV12-4
D: NA
CDR3: ASSSLFGAGNTIY

J: TRBJ1-5
size: many
V: TRBV6-2/TRBV6-3
D: TRBD1
CDR3: ASSPRTGALVSNQPQH

J: TRBJ1-5
size: many
V: TRBV19
D: NA
CDR3: ASSMFSSTSNQPQH

J: TRBJ1-1
size: NA
V: TRBV18
D: NA
CDR3: ASSPRSGNTEAF

J: TRBJ2-7
size: many
V: TRBV6-1
D: TRBD1
CDR3: ASGTGYYEQY

J: TRBJ2-7
size: many
V: TRBV15
D: TRBD1
CDR3: ATSRGELTGSEQY

J: TRBJ2-7
size: many
V: TRBV11-1
D: NA
CDR3: ASSSGLGHEQY

J: TRBJ2-2
size: many
V: TRBV4-3
D: NA
CDR3: ASSQEWGSGAGELF

J: TRBJ1-6
size: NA
V: TRBV20-1
D: TRBD1
CDR3: SARVGTENSPLH

J: TRBJ1-1
size: NA
V: TRBV12-3/TRBV12-4
D: NA
CDR3: ASRLGLNTEAF

J: TRBJ2-7
size: NA
V: TRBV12-5
D: TRBD2
CDR3: ASGPGLAVTYEQY

J: TRBJ2-7
size: many
V: TRBV10-3
D: NA
CDR3: AISEGPEQGGEQY

J: TRBJ2-1
size: NA
V: TRBV20-1
D: NA
CDR3: SASGLVGNNEQF

J: TRBJ2-7
size: many
V: TRBV6-5
D: TRBD2
CDR3: ASSYSTLLADSYEQY

J: TRBJ1-1
size: many
V: TRBV2
D: NA
CDR3: ASSRTSDNTEAF

J: TRBJ2-7
size: many
V: TRBV5-5
D: TRBD2
CDR3: ASSSLNSGRIYEQY

J: TRBJ1-1
size: NA
V: TRBV12-3/TRBV12-4
D: NA
CDR3: ASSFSPTLTPEAF

J: TRBJ1-1
size: many
V: TRBV6-5
D: TRBD1
CDR3: ASRPGQGWNTEAF

J: TRBJ1-2
size: NA
V: TRBV19
D: NA
CDR3: AWGDLAYGYT

J: TRBJ1-6
size: many
V: TRBV27
D: NA
CDR3: ASSWPGNNSPLH

J: TRBJ2-7
size: NA
V: TRBV7-2
D: TRBD1
CDR3: ASSLASGQSYEQY

J: TRBJ2-2
size: few
V: TRBV18
D: TRBD1
CDR3: ASSPAPGQGHFGELF

J: TRBJ2-2
size: many
V: TRBV4-1
D: NA
CDR3: ASSHIRGRTGEAELF

J: TRBJ1-2
size: NA
V: TRBV18
D: NA
CDR3: ASSPPASGGNGYT

J: TRBJ1-1
size: many
V: TRBV12-3/TRBV12-4
D: NA
CDR3: ASSPGGREQVRNTEAF

J: TRBJ2-7
size: many
V: TRBV10-3
D: TRBD2
CDR3: AISAAGATYEQY

J: TRBJ1-1
size: NA
V: TRBV12-3/TRBV12-4
D: TRBD1
CDR3: ASSPTGVIEAF

J: TRBJ2-7
size: many
V: TRBV28
D: NA
CDR3: ASIGVGEYEQY

J: TRBJ2-4
size: few
V: TRBV20-1
D: NA
CDR3: SARAVHLAKNIQY

J: TRBJ2-7
size: NA
V: TRBV12-3/TRBV12-4
D: NA
CDR3: ASPQRNEQY

J: TRBJ2-7
size: many
V: TRBV12-3/TRBV12-4
D: TRBD1
CDR3: ASSSDRGRHYEQY

J: TRBJ2-2
size: many
V: TRBV5-1
D: TRBD1
CDR3: ASSAWTGGDTGELF

J: TRBJ2-7
size: NA
V: TRBV28
D: TRBD1
CDR3: ASSLPLDRFSYEQY

J: TRBJ1-2
size: many
V: TRBV20-1
D: NA
CDR3: SASLLGGYT

J: TRBJ1-3
size: many
V: TRBV7-9
D: NA
CDR3: ASSLDASSGNTIY

J: TRBJ1-2
size: NA
V: TRBV3-1
D: NA
CDR3: ASSQIFGQTNGYT

J: TRBJ2-7
size: once
V: TRBV11-2
D: NA
CDR3: ASSSTGTAYYEQY

J: TRBJ1-5
size: few
V: TRBV11-1
D: NA
CDR3: ASSPMGGLSYNQPQH

J: TRBJ1-3
size: many
V: TRBV6-1
D: NA
CDR3: ASRKAGAGNTIY

J: TRBJ2-1
size: few
V: TRBV11-2
D: NA
CDR3: ASRTIYNEQF

J: TRBJ1-1
size: many
V: TRBV2
D: NA
CDR3: ASMSMVYTEAF